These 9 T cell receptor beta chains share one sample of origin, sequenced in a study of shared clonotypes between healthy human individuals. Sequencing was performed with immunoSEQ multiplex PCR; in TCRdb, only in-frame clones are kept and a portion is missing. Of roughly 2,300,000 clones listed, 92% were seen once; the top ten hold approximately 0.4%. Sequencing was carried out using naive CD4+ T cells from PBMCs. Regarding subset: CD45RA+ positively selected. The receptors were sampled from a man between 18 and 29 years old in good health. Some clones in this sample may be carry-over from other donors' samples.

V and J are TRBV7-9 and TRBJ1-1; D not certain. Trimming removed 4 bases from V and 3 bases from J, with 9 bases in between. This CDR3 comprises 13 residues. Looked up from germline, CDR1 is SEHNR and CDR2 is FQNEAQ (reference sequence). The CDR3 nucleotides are TGTGCCAGCAGCTCCCCAAGATACACTGAAGCTTTCTTT. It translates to CASSSPRYTEAFF.

The CDR3 region is CASSYSSGPTYEQYF. The DNA for the CDR3 is TGTGCCAGCAGTTACTCGTCAGGACCGACCTACGAGCAGTACTTC. V usage is TRBV6-5 and J usage is TRBJ2-7; D not certain. Trimming left V 0 bases short and J 2 bases short, with 11 bases between. CDR1 and CDR2 (germline): MNHEY, SVGAGI. The CDR3 runs to 15 residues.

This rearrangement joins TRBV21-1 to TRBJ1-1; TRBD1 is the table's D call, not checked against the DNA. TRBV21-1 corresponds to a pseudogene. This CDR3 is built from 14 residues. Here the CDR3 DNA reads TGTGCCAGCGAAAACAGGAAGCGGAACACTGAAGCTTTCTTT. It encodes CASENRKRNTEAFF.

The CDR3 sequence is CASSLSRGAGTEAFF. The CDR3 nucleotides are TGTGCCAGCAGCTTAAGTAGGGGGGCAGGCACTGAAGCTTTCTTT. This chain uses TRBV7-2 with TRBJ1-1, with a possible D match to TRBD1 (6 bases). Trimming pared 2 bases from V and 4 bases from J, leaving 14 bases between. The CDR3 sequence is 15 residues long. Germline V lookup: CDR1 SGHTA, CDR2 FQGNSA. Full variable domain (remainder filled in from reference TRBV7-2 and TRBJ1-1): GAGVSQSPSNKVTEKGKDVELRCDPISGHTALYWYRQSLGQGLEFLIYFQGNSAPDKSGLPSDRFSAERTGGSVSTLTIQRTQQEDSAVYLCASSLSRGAGTEAFFGQGTRLTVV.

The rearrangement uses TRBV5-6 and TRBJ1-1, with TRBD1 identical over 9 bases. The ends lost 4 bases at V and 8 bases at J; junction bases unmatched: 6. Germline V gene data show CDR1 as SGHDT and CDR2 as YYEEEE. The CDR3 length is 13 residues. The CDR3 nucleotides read TGTGCCAGCAGCCGTGACAGGGGGTTGGAAGCTTTCTTT. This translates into CASSRDRGLEAFF. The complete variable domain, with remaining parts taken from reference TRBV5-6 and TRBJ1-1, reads DAGVTQSPTHLIKTRGQQVTLRCSPKSGHDTVSWYQQALGQGPQFIFQYYEEEERQRGNFPDRFSGHQFPNYSSELNVNALLLGDSALYLCASSRDRGLEAFFGQGTRLTVV.

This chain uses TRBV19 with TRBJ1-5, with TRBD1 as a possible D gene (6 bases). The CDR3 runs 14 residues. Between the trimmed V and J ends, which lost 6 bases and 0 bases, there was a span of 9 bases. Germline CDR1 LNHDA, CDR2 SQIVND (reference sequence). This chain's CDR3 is CASRTQGSNQPQHF. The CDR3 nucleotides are TGTGCCAGTAGGACACAGGGTAGCAATCAGCCCCAGCATTTT.

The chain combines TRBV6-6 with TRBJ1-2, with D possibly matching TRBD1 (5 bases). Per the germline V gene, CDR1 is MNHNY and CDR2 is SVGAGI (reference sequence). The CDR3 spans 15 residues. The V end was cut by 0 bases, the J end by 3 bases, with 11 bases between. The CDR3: CASSYSGQFDYGYTF. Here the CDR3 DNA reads TGTGCCAGCAGTTACTCGGGGCAGTTCGACTATGGCTACACCTTC.

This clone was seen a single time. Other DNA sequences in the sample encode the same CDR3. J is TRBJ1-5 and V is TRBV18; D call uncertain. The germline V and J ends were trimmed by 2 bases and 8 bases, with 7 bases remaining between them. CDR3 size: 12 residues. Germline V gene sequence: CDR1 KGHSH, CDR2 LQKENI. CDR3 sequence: CASSPGGEPQHF. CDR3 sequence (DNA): TGTGCCAGCTCACCAGGCGGGGAGCCCCAGCATTTT. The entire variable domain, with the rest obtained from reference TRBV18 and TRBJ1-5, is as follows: NAGVMQNPRHLVRRRGQEARLRCSPMKGHSHVYWYRQLPEEGLKFMVYLQKENIIDESGMPKERFSAEFPKEGPSILRIQQVVRGDSAAYFCASSPGGEPQHFGDGTRLSIL.

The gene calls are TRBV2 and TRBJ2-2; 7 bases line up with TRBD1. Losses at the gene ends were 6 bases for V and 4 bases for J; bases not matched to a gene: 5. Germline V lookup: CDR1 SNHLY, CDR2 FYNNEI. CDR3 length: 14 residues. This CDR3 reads CASRYDRATGELFF. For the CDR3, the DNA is TGTGCCAGCAGGTACGACAGGGCCACCGGGGAGCTGTTTTTT. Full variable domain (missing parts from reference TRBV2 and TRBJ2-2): EPEVTQTPSHQVTQMGQEVILRCVPISNHLYFYWYRQILGQKVEFLVSFYNNEISEKSEIFDDQFSVERPDGSNFTLKIRSTKLEDSAMYFCASRYDRATGELFFGEGSRLTVL.